The rows below give T cell receptor beta chains drawn from one sample of a study of patients and donors after allogeneic stem cell transplantation. TCRdb reprocessed the RT-PCR reads via MiXCR and lists one record per CDR3 protein. The sample has about 110,000 distinct CDR3 sequences, over 30% seen once. Sequenced: blood, either unsorted or a sorted T cell fraction (not recorded which). These receptors all stem from a human donor who was either an allogeneic HSCT recipient or a stem cell or donor lymphocyte infusion donor (not recorded which). It is not recorded whose cells these are; they may come from a transplant donor. The CDR3 runs from the conserved cysteine through the conserved F or W. A D gene is named only where the DNA matches it firmly. Size is omitted from some rows. Given values are once, few, many or a class for expanded clones.

j_call,clone_size,v_call,d_call,cdr3_nt,cdr3_aa
TRBJ2-1,-,TRBV6-5,-,TGTGCCAGCAGTCGACTGGGTGAGCAGTTCTTC,CASSRLGEQFF
TRBJ1-1,-,TRBV6-5,-,TGTGCCAGCAGTTGCTTAAGGGGCGTAGCTTTCTTT,CASSCLRGVAFF
TRBJ1-1,-,TRBV5-1,-,TGCGCCAGCAGCTTGGTTCCAGGGCTTGTGAACACTGAAGCTTTCTTT,CASSLVPGLVNTEAFF
TRBJ1-3,-,TRBV2,-,TGTGCCAGCAGTGAAGCGCTTCCTGGAAACACCATATATTTT,CASSEALPGNTIYF
TRBJ2-4,-,TRBV12-3/TRBV12-4,-,TGTGCCAGCAGTGACACAATAGCCAAAAACATTCAGTACTTC,CASSDTIAKNIQYF
TRBJ1-6,few,TRBV29-1,-,TGCAGCGTTGCGGCGGGGAGAGATTCACCCCTCCACTTT,CSVAAGRDSPLHF
TRBJ1-1,-,TRBV7-2,-,TGTGCCAGCAGCTTATCACACCTGAACACTGAAGCTTTCTTT,CASSLSHLNTEAFF
TRBJ1-5,few,TRBV5-5,-,TGTGCCAGCAGCTTGCGAGGGGGATCGGCGGGTCAGCCCCAGCATTTT,CASSLRGGSAGQPQHF
TRBJ2-1,-,TRBV15,-,TGTGCCACCAGCAGAGATGGGGGATTCATTTACAATGAGCAGTTCTTC,CATSRDGGFIYNEQFF
TRBJ2-7,-,TRBV7-9,TRBD2,TGTGCCAGCAGCTTAGACCCTAGCGGGAGGGCCTACGAGCAGTACTTC,CASSLDPSGRAYEQYF
TRBJ1-2,-,TRBV19,TRBD1,TGTGCCAGTAAGAGGACAGGGGTAGAGTATGGCTACACCTTC,CASKRTGVEYGYTF
TRBJ2-5,-,TRBV6-6,TRBD2,TGTGCCAGCACTTTAGCGGGGGAGACCCAGTACTTC,CASTLAGETQYF
TRBJ1-1,-,TRBV7-3,-,TGTGCCAGCAGCTTAAAAAGAGGGGCCTACCCCATGAACACTGAAGCTTTCTTT,CASSLKRGAYPMNTEAFF
TRBJ1-1,-,TRBV20-1,-,TGCAGTGCTAGAGCCCGGCCCACGGCGGCTTTCTTT,CSARARPTAAFF
TRBJ2-3,-,TRBV20-1,-,TGCAGTGCTAGTACGCGACTCTTCACAGATACGCAGTATTTT,CSASTRLFTDTQYF
TRBJ2-2,-,TRBV7-9,TRBD2,TGTGCCAGCAGCTTTGAACTAGCGGGAGCCGGGGAGCTGTTTTTT,CASSFELAGAGELFF
TRBJ1-5,few,TRBV6-1,-,TGTGCCAGCAGTGAAGGAAGGGTATGGAATCAGCCCCAGCATTTT,CASSEGRVWNQPQHF
TRBJ2-4,-,TRBV5-5,TRBD1,TGTGCCAGCAGCCCGGACAGGAACCTAGCCAAAAACATTCAGTACTTC,CASSPDRNLAKNIQYF
TRBJ1-2,few,TRBV7-9,-,TGTGCCAGCAGCTTAGAACTGGTGGGGTTTGGCTATGGCTACACCTTC,CASSLELVGFGYGYTF
TRBJ2-1,-,TRBV29-1,-,TGCAGCGTAGAGCCGGTTAGCTCCTACAATGAGCAGTTCTTC,CSVEPVSSYNEQFF
TRBJ1-2,-,TRBV4-3,-,TGCGCCAGCAGCCAAGTCCCGGGTCATGGCTACACCTTC,CASSQVPGHGYTF
TRBJ2-5,-,TRBV6-5,-,TGTGCCAGCAGACTCAGGGTGGAGGTGGAGACCCAGTACTTC,CASRLRVEVETQYF
TRBJ2-5,-,TRBV7-6,-,TGTGCCAGCAGCGTTGGACCCTTAGAGACCCAGTACTTC,CASSVGPLETQYF
TRBJ2-5,-,TRBV10-3,TRBD1,TGTGCCACCAGACAGGGGGCCTCGGAGACCCAGTACTTC,CATRQGASETQYF
TRBJ2-1,few,TRBV7-2,-,TGTGCCACCCGGGAGCAGGCTTACGACAATGAGCAGTTCTTC,CATREQAYDNEQFF
TRBJ2-3,medium-sized,TRBV7-9,-,TGTGCCAGCAAAAGAGATACGCAGTATTTT,CASKRDTQYF
TRBJ2-1,-,TRBV29-1,TRBD2,TGCAGCGTTGAGAACCGGGCTAGCGGGATATATGAGCAGTTCTTC,CSVENRASGIYEQFF
TRBJ2-3,-,TRBV25-1,-,TGTGCCAGCAGTGAATACTGGACTACGGATACGCAGTATTTT,CASSEYWTTDTQYF
TRBJ1-6,few,TRBV5-6,-,TGTGCCAGCAGCTTGGGGGGGGTGTATTCACCCCTCCACTTT,CASSLGGVYSPLHF
TRBJ1-2,-,TRBV27,-,TGTGCCAGCAGTAGAAGCTGGACAACGGGCTACACCTTC,CASSRSWTTGYTF
TRBJ1-5,few,TRBV20-1,TRBD1,TGCAGTGCAAGGGACAGGGGATTCGGTCAGCCCCAGCATTTT,CSARDRGFGQPQHF
TRBJ2-7,-,TRBV6-2/TRBV6-3,TRBD1,TGTGCCAGCAGTTACCCGGGACAGCTCTACGAGCAGTACTTC,CASSYPGQLYEQYF
TRBJ2-3,medium-sized,TRBV7-6,TRBD2,TGTGCCAGCAGCAATGGACTAGCGGGAGGGCCAGATACGCAGTATTTT,CASSNGLAGGPDTQYF
TRBJ2-3,few,TRBV10-3,TRBD2,TGTGCCATCAGTGAGTCGCGAGGGACTAGCGGAACAGATACGCAGTATTTT,CAISESRGTSGTDTQYF
TRBJ2-5,-,TRBV12-3/TRBV12-4,-,TGTGCCAGCAGTATCCAAGAGACCCAGTACTTC,CASSIQETQYF
TRBJ1-2,-,TRBV6-6,-,TGTGCCAGCAGTCTACCCGGGACACCGAACTATGGCTACACCTTC,CASSLPGTPNYGYTF
TRBJ2-1,-,TRBV20-1,-,TGCAGTGCTCGGGAGAGGGGCTACAATGAGCAGTTCTTC,CSARERGYNEQFF
TRBJ2-2,few,TRBV3-1,-,TGTGCCAGCAGCCAAACGAGTAGCACCCACACCGGGGAGCTGTTTTTT,CASSQTSSTHTGELFF
TRBJ2-5,-,TRBV12-3/TRBV12-4,-,TGTGCCAGCAGCGAGGGGGAGACCCAGTACTTC,CASSEGETQYF
TRBJ2-7,-,TRBV4-3,-,TGCGCCAGCAGCTTCAGCCGGACAGACTACGAGCAGTACTTC,CASSFSRTDYEQYF
TRBJ2-1,few,TRBV18,TRBD2,TGTGCCAGCTCACTACTAGCTAGCGGGAGAGGGGATGAGCAGTTCTTC,CASSLLASGRGDEQFF